A single TCR beta chain is shown here with its context. Its antigen is not identified. The CDR3 length is 13 residues. V was clipped by 2 bases and J by 3 bases, with 7 bases between them. Germline V gene lookup returns CDR1 SGHAT and CDR2 FQNNGV. This entry is derived from a study of OX40 agonist ivuxolimab in advanced cancers. At the level of the study: Age averaged around 60 years (range about 20 to 79), and around 78% were male. Partial responses, seen in three patients, involved one hepatocellular carcinoma and two cutaneous melanomas.

Clones were read by immunoSEQ multiplex PCR, and TCRdb kept only the in-frame ones, dropping some. The table lists some 70,000 clones, more than 65% of them singletons, with more than 0.95% in the top ten. The study's findings and limits: Fewer expanded clones were found on average in CD4+ than in CD8+ T cells. Clonal expansion was seen in CD4+ and CD8+ blood T cells by week 6 at 0.1 to 3.0 mg/kg.

This rearrangement joins TRBV11-2 to TRBJ1-1, with unresolved D. The sample consisted of CD4+ or CD8+ T cells sorted from blood, taken in a trial of the OX40 agonist ivuxolimab. This sequence was found in an adult with an advanced solid tumor such as melanoma, head and neck, liver or kidney cancer. The CDR3 nucleotides read TGTGCCAGCAGCTTAACTTCTGACACTGAAGCTTTCTTT. It encodes CASSLTSDTEAFF. Variable domain in full (rest from reference TRBV11-2 and TRBJ1-1): EAGVAQSPRYKIIEKRQSVAFWCNPISGHATLYWYQQILGQGPKLLIQFQNNGVVDDSQLPKDRFSAERLKGVDSTLKIQPAKLEDSAVYLCASSLTSDTEAFFGQGTRLTVV.